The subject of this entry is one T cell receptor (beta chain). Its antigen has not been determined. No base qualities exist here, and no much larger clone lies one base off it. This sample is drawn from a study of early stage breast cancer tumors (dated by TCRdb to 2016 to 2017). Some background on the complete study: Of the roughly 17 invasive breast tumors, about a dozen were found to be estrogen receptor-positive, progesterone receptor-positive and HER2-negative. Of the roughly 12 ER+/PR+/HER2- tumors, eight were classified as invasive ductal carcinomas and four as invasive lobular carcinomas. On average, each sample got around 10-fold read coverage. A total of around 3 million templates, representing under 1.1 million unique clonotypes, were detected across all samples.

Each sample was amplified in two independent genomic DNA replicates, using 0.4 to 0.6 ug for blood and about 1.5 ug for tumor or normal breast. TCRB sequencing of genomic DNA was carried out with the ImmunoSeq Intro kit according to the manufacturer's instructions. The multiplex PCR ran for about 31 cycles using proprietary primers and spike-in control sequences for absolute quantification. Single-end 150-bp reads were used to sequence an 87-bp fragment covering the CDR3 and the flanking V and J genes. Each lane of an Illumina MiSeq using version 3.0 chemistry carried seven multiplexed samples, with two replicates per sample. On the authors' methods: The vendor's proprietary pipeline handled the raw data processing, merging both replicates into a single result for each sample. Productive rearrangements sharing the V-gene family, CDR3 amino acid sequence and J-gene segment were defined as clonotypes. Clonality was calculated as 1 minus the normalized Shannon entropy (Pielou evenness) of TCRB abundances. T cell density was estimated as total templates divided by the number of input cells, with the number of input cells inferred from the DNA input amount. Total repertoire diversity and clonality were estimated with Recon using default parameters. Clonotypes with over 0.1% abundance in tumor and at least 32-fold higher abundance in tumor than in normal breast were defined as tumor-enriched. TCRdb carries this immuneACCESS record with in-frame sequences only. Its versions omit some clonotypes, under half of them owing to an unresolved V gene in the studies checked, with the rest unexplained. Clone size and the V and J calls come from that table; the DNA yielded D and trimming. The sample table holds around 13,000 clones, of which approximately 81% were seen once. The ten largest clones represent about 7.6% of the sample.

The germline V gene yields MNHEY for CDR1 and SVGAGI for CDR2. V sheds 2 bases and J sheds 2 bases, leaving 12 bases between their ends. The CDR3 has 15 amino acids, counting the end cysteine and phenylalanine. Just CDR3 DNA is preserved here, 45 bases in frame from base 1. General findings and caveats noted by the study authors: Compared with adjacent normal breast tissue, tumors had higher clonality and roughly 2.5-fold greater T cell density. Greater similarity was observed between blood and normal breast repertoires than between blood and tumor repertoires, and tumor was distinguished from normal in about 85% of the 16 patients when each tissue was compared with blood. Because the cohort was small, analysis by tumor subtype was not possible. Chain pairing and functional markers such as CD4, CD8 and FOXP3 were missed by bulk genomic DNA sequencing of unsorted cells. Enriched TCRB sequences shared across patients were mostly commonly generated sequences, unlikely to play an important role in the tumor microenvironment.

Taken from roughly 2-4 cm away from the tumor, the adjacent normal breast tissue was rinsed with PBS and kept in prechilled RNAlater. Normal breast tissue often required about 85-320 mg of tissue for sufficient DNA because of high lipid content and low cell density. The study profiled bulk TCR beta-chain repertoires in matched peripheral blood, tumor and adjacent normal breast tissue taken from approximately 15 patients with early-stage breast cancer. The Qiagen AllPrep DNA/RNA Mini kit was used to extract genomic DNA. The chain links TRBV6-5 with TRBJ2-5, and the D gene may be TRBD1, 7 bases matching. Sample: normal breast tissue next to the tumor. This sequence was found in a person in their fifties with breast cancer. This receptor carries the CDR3 CASSYAGQRQETQYF. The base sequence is TGTGCCAGCAGTTACGCGGGACAGAGACAAGAGACCCAGTACTTC.